The T cell receptor beta chain described here comes from a study of T cell repertoires in cytomegalovirus infection. Study as a whole: Newly reported HLA-C-restricted and thoroughly characterized HLA-B-restricted CMV epitopes were employed. Evidence of both CMV infection and a matching HLA type came from public TCR beta signatures.

TCRdb reprocessed the reads with MiXCR, giving one entry per CDR3 protein. The data contain approximately 260,000 distinct CDR3 sequences, 20% to 25% of them seen just once; the ten biggest clones take up roughly 20%. Study-level results: The ex vivo response was dominated by HLA-C-restricted CMV-specific TCR beta clonotypes. Adding up the frequency of public TCR beta families identified people who carried CMV plus the relevant HLA.

This clonotype has ten or more counts. Antigen unknown. This clonotype was sampled from a human donor in good health (CMV status not recorded). Some clones in this sample may be carry-over from other donors' samples. Material: cultured PBMCs, obtained from culture after CMV antigen stimulation.

The CDR3 here is CASSYSRPSPEQYF. For the CDR3, the DNA is TGTGCCAGCAGTTACTCCCGGCCGAGCCCCGAGCAGTACTTC. This sequence joins TRBV6-5 and TRBJ2-7, with D hard to call. The CDR3 totals 14 residues. V was trimmed by 0 bases and J by 6 bases, leaving 12 bases between them. The V gene's germline CDR1 is MNHEY and CDR2 SVGAGI.